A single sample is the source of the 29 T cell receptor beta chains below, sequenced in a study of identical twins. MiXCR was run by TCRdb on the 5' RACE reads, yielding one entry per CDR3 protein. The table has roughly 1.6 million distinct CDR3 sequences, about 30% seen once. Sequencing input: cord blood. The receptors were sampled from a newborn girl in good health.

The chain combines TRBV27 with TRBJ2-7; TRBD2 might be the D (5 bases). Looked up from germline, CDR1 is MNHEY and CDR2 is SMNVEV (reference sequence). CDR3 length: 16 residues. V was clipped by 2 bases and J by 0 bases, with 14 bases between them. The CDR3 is CASSLRRTASSYEQYF. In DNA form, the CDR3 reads TGTGCCAGCAGTTTACGTAGGACTGCCAGCTCCTACGAGCAGTACTTC.

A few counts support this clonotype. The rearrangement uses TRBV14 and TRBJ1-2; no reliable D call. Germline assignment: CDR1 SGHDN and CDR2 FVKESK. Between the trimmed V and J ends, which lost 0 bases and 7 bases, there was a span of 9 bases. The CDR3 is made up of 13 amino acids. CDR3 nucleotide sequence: TGTGCCAGCAGCCAAGATTGGAGGTCTGGCTACACCTTC. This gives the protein CASSQDWRSGYTF.

DNA for the CDR3: TGTGCCAGCAGTTTATACCAGCGGTACCTAGATAGCACAGATACGCAGTATTTT. Translated: CASSLYQRYLDSTDTQYF. This sequence joins TRBV28 and TRBJ2-3, with a possible D match to TRBD2 (5 bases). V dropped 1 base and J dropped 0 bases, with 17 bases sitting between them. From germline, CDR1 is MDHEN and CDR2 SYDVKM. This CDR3 has 18 residues.

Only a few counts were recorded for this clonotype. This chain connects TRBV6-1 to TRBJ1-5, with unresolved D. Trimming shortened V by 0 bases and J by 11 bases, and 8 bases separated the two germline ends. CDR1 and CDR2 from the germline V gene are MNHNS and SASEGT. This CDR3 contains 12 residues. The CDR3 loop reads CASSEAGWSQHF. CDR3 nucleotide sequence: TGTGCCAGCAGTGAAGCGGGTTGGTCCCAGCATTTT.

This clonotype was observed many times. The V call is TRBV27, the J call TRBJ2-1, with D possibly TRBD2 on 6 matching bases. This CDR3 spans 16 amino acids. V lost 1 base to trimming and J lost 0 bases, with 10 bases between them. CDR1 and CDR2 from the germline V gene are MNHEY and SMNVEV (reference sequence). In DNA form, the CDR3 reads TGTGCCAGCAGTTTATTCTCCGGGAGCTCCTACAATGAGCAGTTCTTC. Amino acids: CASSLFSGSSYNEQFF.

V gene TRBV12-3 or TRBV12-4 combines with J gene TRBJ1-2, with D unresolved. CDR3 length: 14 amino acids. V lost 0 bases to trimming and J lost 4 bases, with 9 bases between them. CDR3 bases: TGTGCCAGCAGTTTAGCCTCTGTAAGCTATGGCTACACCTTC. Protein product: CASSLASVSYGYTF.

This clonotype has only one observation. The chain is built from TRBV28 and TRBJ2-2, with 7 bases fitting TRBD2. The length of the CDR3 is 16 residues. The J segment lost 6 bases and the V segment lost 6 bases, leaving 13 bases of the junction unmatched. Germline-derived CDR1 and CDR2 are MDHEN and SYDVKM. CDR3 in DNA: TGTGCCAGCAGCTTCAGCTTCTCTAGCGGCCCCGGGGAGCTGTTTTTT. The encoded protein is CASSFSFSSGPGELFF.

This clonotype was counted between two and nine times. The chain's CDR3 is CASSESRTVSYEQYF. DNA of the CDR3: TGTGCCAGCAGTGAATCGAGGACCGTCTCCTACGAGCAGTACTTC. This sequence joins TRBV2 and TRBJ2-7; D is unclear. Between the trimmed V and J ends, which lost 2 bases and 0 bases, there was a span of 11 bases. The CDR3 sequence is 15 residues long. The V gene's germline CDR1 is SNHLY and CDR2 FYNNEI.

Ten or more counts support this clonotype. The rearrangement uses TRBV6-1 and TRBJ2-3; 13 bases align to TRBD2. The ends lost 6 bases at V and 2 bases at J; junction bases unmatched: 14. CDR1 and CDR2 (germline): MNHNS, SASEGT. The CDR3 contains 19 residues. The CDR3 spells CASSRRLAGGPNPTDTQYF. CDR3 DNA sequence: TGTGCCAGCAGCCGCAGACTAGCGGGAGGTCCAAACCCCACAGATACGCAGTATTTT.

CDR3 sequence (DNA): TGTGCCAGCAGTGAGTATAGGGAGTTCACAGATACGCAGTATTTT. Translated, it gives CASSEYREFTDTQYF. The chain combines TRBV6-1 with TRBJ2-3, with D possibly being TRBD2 (5 bases). The germline CDR1 and CDR2 sequences are MNHNS and SASEGT. The CDR3 spans 15 residues. Between the trimmed V and J ends, which lost 3 bases and 2 bases, there was a span of 12 bases.

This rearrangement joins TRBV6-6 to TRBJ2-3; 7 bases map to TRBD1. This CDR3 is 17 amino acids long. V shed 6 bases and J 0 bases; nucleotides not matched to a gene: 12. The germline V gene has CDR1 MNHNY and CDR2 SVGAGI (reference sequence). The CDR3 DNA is TGTGCCAGCAGCCTTAGGGACAGCACGTTTAGCACAGATACGCAGTATTTT. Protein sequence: CASSLRDSTFSTDTQYF.

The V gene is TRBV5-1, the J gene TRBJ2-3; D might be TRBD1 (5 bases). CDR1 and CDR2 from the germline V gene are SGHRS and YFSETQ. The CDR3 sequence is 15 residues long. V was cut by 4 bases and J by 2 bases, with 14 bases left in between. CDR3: CASSLKPQVTDTQYF. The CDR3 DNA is TGCGCCAGCAGCCTAAAACCACAGGTCACAGATACGCAGTATTTT. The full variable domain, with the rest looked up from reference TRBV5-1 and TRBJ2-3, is KAGVTQTPRYLIKTRGQQVTLSCSPISGHRSVSWYQQTPGQGLQFLFEYFSETQRNKGNFPGRFSGRQFSNSRSEMNVSTLELGDSALYLCASSLKPQVTDTQYFGPGTRLTVL.

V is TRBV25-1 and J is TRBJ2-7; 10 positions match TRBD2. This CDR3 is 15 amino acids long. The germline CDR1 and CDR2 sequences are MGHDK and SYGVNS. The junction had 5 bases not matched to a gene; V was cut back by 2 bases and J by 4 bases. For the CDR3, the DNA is TGTGCCAGCAGTGAAGGGACTAGCGTTTGGTACGAGCAGTACTTC. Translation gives CASSEGTSVWYEQYF.

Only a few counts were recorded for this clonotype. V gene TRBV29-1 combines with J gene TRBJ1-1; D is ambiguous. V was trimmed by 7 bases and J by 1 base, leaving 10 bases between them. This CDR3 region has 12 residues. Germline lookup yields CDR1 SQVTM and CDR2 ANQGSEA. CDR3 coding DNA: TGCAGCGCCCGGGTTTCGAACACTGAAGCTTTCTTT. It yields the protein CSARVSNTEAFF.

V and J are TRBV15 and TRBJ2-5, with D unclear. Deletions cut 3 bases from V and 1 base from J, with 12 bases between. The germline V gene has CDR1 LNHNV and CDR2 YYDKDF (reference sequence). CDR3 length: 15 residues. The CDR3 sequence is CATSRPQDTQETQYF. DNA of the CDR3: TGTGCCACCAGCAGGCCCCAGGATACCCAAGAGACCCAGTACTTC.

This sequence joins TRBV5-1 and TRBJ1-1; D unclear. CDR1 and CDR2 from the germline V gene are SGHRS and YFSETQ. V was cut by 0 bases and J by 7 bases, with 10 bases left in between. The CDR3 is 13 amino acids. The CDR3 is CASSLGTDLEAFF. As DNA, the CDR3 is TGCGCCAGCAGCTTGGGCACCGACCTTGAAGCTTTCTTT.

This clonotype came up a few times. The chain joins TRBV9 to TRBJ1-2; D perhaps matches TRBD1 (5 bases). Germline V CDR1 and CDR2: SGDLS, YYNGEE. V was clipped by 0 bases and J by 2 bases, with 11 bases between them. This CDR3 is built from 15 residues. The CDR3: CASSVAPTANYGYTF. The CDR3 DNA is TGTGCCAGCAGCGTAGCTCCGACAGCGAACTATGGCTACACCTTC. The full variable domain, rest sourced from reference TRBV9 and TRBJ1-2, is DSGVTQTPKHLITATGQRVTLRCSPRSGDLSVYWYQQSLDQGLQFLIQYYNGEERAKGNILERFSAQQFPDLHSELNLSSLELGDSALYFCASSVAPTANYGYTFGSGTRLTVV.

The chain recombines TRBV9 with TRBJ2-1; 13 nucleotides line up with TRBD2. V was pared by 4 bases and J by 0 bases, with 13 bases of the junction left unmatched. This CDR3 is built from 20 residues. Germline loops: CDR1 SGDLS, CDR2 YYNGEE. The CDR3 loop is CASSPRGTSGVNRSYNEQFF. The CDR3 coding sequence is TGTGCCAGCAGCCCGCGAGGGACTAGCGGGGTGAACCGCTCCTACAATGAGCAGTTCTTC.

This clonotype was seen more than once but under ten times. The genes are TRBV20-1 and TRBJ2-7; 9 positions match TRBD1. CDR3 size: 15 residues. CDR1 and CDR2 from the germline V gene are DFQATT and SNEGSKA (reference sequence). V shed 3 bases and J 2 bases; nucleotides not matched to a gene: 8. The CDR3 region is CSASPSRQGAYEQYF. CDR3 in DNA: TGCAGTGCTAGTCCCTCCCGACAGGGGGCCTACGAGCAGTACTTC.

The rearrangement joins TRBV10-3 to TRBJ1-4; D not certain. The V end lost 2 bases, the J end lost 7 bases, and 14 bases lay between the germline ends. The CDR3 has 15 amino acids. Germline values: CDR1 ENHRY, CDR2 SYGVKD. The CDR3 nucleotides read TGTGCCATCAGTGAGGTTGGACGGCTTAGTGAAAAACTGTTTTTT. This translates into CAISEVGRLSEKLFF.

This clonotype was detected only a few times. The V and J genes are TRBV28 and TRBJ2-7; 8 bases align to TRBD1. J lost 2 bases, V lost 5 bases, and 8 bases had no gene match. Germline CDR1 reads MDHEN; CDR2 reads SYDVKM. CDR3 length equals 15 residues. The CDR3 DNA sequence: TGTGCCAGCAGTCCGTCCGGACAGGGTCCCTACGAGCAGTACTTC. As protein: CASSPSGQGPYEQYF.

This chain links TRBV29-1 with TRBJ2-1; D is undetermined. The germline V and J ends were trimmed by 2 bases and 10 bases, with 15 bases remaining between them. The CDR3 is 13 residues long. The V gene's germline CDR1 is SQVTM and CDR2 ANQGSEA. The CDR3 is CSVEWSSSYEQFF. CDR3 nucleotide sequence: TGCAGCGTTGAATGGTCCAGCTCCTACGAGCAGTTCTTC.

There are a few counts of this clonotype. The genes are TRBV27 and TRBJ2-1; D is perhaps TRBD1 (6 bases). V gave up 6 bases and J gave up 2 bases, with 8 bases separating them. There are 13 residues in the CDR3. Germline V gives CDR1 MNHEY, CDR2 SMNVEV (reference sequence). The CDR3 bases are TGTGCCAGCAGAGGGGACACCTACAATGAGCAGTTCTTC. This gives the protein CASRGDTYNEQFF.

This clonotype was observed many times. The CDR3 region has the DNA TGCGCCAGCAGCTTCGGGGACAGAGGGGCAGATACGCAGTATTTT. Translated: CASSFGDRGADTQYF. V is TRBV5-1 and J is TRBJ2-3, with TRBD1 identical over 7 bases. CDR1 and CDR2 from the germline V gene are SGHRS and YFSETQ. This CDR3 has 15 amino acids. V dropped 2 bases and J dropped 4; count of bases not matched to a gene: 7.

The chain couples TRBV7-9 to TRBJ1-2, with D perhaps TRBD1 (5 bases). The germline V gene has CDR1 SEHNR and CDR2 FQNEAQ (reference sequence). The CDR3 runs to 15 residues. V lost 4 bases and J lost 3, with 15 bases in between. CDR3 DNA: TGTGCCAGCAGCTCTCCAGGCAGGGCGGACTATGGCTACACCTTC. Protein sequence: CASSSPGRADYGYTF.

The CDR3 here is CSVEDRGHYTF. In nucleotides, the CDR3 is TGCAGCGTTGAAGATCGGGGGCACTACACCTTC. The chain has TRBV29-1 and TRBJ1-2, with D possibly TRBD1 on 6 matching bases. From germline, CDR1 is SQVTM and CDR2 ANQGSEA. Deletions cut 0 bases from V and 10 bases from J, with 9 bases between. The CDR3 has 11 amino acids.

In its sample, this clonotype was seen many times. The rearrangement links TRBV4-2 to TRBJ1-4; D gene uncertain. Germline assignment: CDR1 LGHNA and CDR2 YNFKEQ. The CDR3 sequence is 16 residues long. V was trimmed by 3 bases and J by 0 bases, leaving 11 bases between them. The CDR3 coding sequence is TGTGCCAGCAGCCACCAATCGGATGCAACTAATGAAAAACTGTTTTTT. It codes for CASSHQSDATNEKLFF.

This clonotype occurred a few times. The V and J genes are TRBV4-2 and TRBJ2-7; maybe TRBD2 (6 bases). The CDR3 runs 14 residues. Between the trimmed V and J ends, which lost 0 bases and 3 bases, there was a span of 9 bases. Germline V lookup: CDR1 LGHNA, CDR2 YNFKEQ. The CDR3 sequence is CASSQDMGGYEQYF. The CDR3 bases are TGTGCCAGCAGCCAAGATATGGGGGGCTACGAGCAGTACTTC.

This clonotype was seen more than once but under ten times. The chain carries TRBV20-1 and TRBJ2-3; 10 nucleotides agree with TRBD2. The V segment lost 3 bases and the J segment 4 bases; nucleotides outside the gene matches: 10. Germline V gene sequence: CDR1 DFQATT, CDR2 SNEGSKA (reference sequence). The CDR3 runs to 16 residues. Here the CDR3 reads CSASSLAGEGSDTQYF. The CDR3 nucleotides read TGCAGTGCTAGTTCCCTAGCGGGGGAGGGTTCAGATACGCAGTATTTT.